The clone carrying this T cell receptor beta chain showed up many times. Antigen specificity is unknown. CDR3 length: 14 amino acids. V gave up 1 base and J gave up 4 bases, with 10 bases separating them. These data belong to a study of response to subunit inactivated influenza vaccine. Broader study findings: Seasonal influenza vaccination, on each occasion, was suggested by the authors to recruit few new T cells.

TCRdb ran MiXCR on the RT-PCR reads and lists one entry per CDR3 protein. The sample gives 600,000 to 850,000 distinct CDR3 sequences, roughly 15% of which show up once; 6% to 9.5% is in the top ten. The TCR was taken from a man aged 45-65 years who received an inactivated influenza vaccine. Sequencing was performed on PBMCs from blood, taken about 14 days before vaccination. The gene calls are TRBV12-3 or TRBV12-4 and TRBJ1-1; D uncertain. The CDR3 DNA reads as TGTGCCAGCAGTTTAGGGAGAGGCGGCACTGAAGCTTTCTTT. Translated, it gives CASSLGRGGTEAFF.